This T cell receptor (beta chain) was recorded in a study of CD8 T cells in Susac syndrome. TEMRA cells were enriched by FACS, while CD8+ and CD4+ T cells were obtained through a negative isolation that was performed magnetically. RNA, at about 0.45 to 1 ug, was reverse transcribed with random hexamers. TCRdb reprocessed the immunoSEQ multiplex PCR reads with MiXCR, giving one entry per CDR3 protein. The data show 120,000 or so distinct CDR3 sequences, less than 95% seen once. Trimming took off 4 bases at V and 4 bases at J, with 13 bases between the two ends. This CDR3 has 14 amino acids. This clonotype was recorded once.

The V call is TRBV12-3 or TRBV12-4, the J call TRBJ1-1, with no clear D. Sequences were obtained from CD4+ T cells from PBMCs. The TCR comes from a human donor in good health. The CDR3 coding sequence is TGTGCCAGCAGTTCCCCTCTCGGTGCCACTGAAGCTTTCTTT. This gives the protein CASSSPLGATEAFF.